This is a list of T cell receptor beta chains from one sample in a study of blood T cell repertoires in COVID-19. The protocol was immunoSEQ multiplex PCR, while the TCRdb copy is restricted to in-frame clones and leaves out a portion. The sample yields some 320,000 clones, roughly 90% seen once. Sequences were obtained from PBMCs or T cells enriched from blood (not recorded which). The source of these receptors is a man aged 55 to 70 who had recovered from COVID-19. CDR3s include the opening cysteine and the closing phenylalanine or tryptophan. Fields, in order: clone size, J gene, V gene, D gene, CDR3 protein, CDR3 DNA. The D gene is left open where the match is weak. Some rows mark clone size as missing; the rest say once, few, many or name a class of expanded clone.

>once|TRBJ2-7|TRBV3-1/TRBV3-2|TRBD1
CASSFRDRGNEQYF
TGTGCCAGCAGCTTCCGGGACAGGGGCAACGAGCAGTACTTC
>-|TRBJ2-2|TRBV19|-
CASSTGQQRVTGELFF
TGTGCCAGTAGTACCGGACAACAACGTGTAACCGGGGAGCTGTTTTTT
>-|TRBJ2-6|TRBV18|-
CASSLSYRAPGANVLTF
TGTGCCAGCTCACTAAGTTACAGGGCTCCTGGGGCCAACGTCCTGACTTTC
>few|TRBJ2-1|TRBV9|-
CASTGSPLGNEQFF
TGTGCCAGCACCGGGTCCCCTCTAGGCAATGAGCAGTTCTTC
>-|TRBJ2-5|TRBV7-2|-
CASSLSETQYF
TGTGCCAGCAGCTTATCTGAGACCCAGTACTTC
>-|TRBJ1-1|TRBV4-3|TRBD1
CASSHSGTGILKAFF
TGCGCCAGCAGCCACTCCGGGACAGGGATCCTGAAAGCTTTCTTT
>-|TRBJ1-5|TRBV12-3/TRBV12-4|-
CASSTYSNQPQHF
TGTGCCAGCAGCACTTATAGCAATCAGCCCCAGCATTTT
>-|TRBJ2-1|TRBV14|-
CASSQELTYNEQFF
TGTGCCAGCAGCCAAGAGTTAACCTACAATGAGCAGTTCTTC
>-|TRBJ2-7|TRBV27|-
CASRLSTGGPPEQYF
TGTGCCAGCAGACTATCGACAGGAGGCCCTCCCGAGCAGTACTTC
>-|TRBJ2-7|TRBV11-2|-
CASSLPRTGSYEQYF
TGTGCCAGCAGCTTACCCCGTACAGGGTCCTACGAGCAGTACTTC